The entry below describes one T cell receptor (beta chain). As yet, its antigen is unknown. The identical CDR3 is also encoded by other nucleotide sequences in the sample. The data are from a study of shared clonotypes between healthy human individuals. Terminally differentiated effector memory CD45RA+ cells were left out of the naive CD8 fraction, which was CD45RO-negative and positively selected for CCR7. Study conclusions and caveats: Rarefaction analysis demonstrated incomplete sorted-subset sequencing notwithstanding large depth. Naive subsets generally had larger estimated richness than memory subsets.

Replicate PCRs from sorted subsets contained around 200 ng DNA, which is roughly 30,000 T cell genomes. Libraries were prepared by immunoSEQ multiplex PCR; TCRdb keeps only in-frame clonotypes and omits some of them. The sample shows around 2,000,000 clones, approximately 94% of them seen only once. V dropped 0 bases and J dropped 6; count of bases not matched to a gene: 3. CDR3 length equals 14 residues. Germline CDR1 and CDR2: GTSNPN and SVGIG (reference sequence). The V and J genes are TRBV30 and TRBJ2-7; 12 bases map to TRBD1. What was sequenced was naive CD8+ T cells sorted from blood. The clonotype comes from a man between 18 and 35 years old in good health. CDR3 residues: CAWSVGQGAGEQYF. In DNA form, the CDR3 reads TGTGCCTGGAGTGTGGGACAGGGGGCGGGCGAGCAGTACTTC.